This entry lists 28 T cell receptor beta chains sequenced from one sample in a study of T cell repertoires in ileal Crohn's disease. Profiled with immunoSEQ multiplex PCR; TCRdb holds only in-frame clones, not every one. This repertoire shows tens of thousands of clones, 85% to 90% found once; its top ten account for about 1.9%. Time point here: neoterminal ileum biopsy at postoperative endoscopy, about 6 months after surgery. The sample taken for sequencing was ileal tissue. The receptors originated from an adult with Crohn's disease.

J is TRBJ1-1 and V is TRBV20-1; D not certain. This CDR3 spans 11 amino acids. The V gene lost 7 bases and the J gene lost 3 bases, with 9 bases spanning the gap. Looked up from germline, CDR1 is DFQATT and CDR2 is SNEGSKA (reference sequence). As DNA, the CDR3 is TGCAGTGTTCGGGGAGACACTGAAGCTTTCTTT. Residues: CSVRGDTEAFF.

This chain connects TRBV10-3 to TRBJ1-2; 7 positions agree with TRBD1. The CDR3 consists of 16 residues. V lost 3 bases to trimming and J lost 4 bases; unmatched junction nucleotides: 11. Germline values: CDR1 ENHRY, CDR2 SYGVKD. The CDR3 sequence is CAISELRGGTVYGYTF. In nucleotides, the CDR3 is TGTGCCATCAGTGAATTACGAGGGGGCACGGTCTATGGCTACACCTTC.

This chain connects TRBV19 to TRBJ1-2; D gene unclear. V was trimmed by 9 bases and J by 2 bases, leaving 10 bases between them. CDR3 length: 12 residues. Germline V CDR1 and CDR2: LNHDA, SQIVND (reference sequence). The CDR3 DNA reads as TGTGCCAGCCGGACGGGAAACTATGGCTACACCTTC. Its translation is CASRTGNYGYTF. The full variable domain, in which reference TRBV19 and TRBJ1-2 provide the parts outside the CDR3, is DGGITQSPKYLFRKEGQNVTLSCEQNLNHDAMYWYRQDPGQGLRLIYYSQIVNDFQKGDIAEGYSVSREKKESFPLTVTSAQKNPTAFYLCASRTGNYGYTFGSGTRLTVV.

The rearrangement links TRBV19 to TRBJ2-3, with D perhaps TRBD2 (6 bases). The CDR3 runs to 16 residues. The V and J ends lost 3 bases and 5 bases respectively, with 18 bases between them. Germline V lookup: CDR1 LNHDA, CDR2 SQIVND (reference sequence). The CDR3 DNA reads TGTGCCAGTAGTATGGGAGGTTGGCCAGGAGGAGATACGCAGTATTTT. Its translation is CASSMGGWPGGDTQYF.

The chain links TRBV4-2 to TRBJ1-1; D gene uncertain. Germline loops: CDR1 LGHNA, CDR2 YNFKEQ. The CDR3 covers 14 residues. V was pared by 0 bases and J by 1 base, with 6 bases between. The CDR3 nucleotides read TGTGCCAGCAGCCAAGAGCTCGGGAACACTGAAGCTTTCTTT. Translation: CASSQELGNTEAFF.

A single count supports this clone. This sequence joins TRBV5-1 and TRBJ2-1; D gene ambiguous. This CDR3 contains 11 residues. Germline V CDR1 and CDR2: SGHRS, YFSETQ. Trimming pared 2 bases from V and 7 bases from J, leaving 4 bases between. The CDR3 bases are TGCGCCAGCAGCTTCGGGAATGAGCAGTTCTTC. Its protein is CASSFGNEQFF.

This clone appeared a single time. This sequence joins TRBV30 and TRBJ1-5; weak D call: TRBD1 (6 bases). The CDR3 is made up of 17 amino acids. Per the germline V gene, CDR1 is GTSNPN and CDR2 is SVGIG (reference sequence). V lost 5 bases and J lost 6, with 26 bases in between. The CDR3: CAWGGGQFLGPPQPQHF. The CDR3 DNA follows: TGTGCCTGGGGGGGCGGGCAGTTCCTTGGACCCCCTCAGCCCCAGCATTTT.

The V call is TRBV9, the J call TRBJ2-7, with D unclear. V lost 4 bases to trimming and J lost 3 bases, with 17 bases between them. The germline V gene encodes CDR1 SGDLS and CDR2 YYNGEE. The CDR3 runs 15 residues. CDR3 region: CASSLWAGPRYEQYF. CDR3 sequence (DNA): TGTGCCAGCAGCCTTTGGGCAGGCCCGCGCTACGAGCAGTACTTC.

The V call is TRBV19, the J call TRBJ2-7; 11 bases are a match to TRBD2. With V trimmed by 9 bases and J by 4 bases, 8 bases remained unmatched. The CDR3 extends over 14 amino acids. From germline, CDR1 is LNHDA and CDR2 SQIVND (reference sequence). The CDR3 DNA reads as TGTGCCAGCGCGATAGCGGGAGGGAGTTACGAGCAGTACTTC. Its translation: CASAIAGGSYEQYF.

The CDR3 DNA is TGTGCCAGCAGCTTAAGCGCAGGGGTCTTGGAAGCTTTCTTT. This gives the protein CASSLSAGVLEAFF. This chain links TRBV11-3 with TRBJ1-1; D is possibly TRBD1 (6 bases). The CDR3 is made up of 14 amino acids. V lost 2 bases, J lost 8 bases, and 15 bases lay in between. CDR1 is SGHNT, CDR2 YENEEA, per germline.

The chain is built from TRBV27 and TRBJ2-1, with TRBD2 matching 12 bases. The V gene end was trimmed by 7 bases and the J gene end by 4 bases; junction bases not matched to a gene: 11. CDR1 is MNHEY and CDR2 is SMNVEV in the germline V gene (reference sequence). This CDR3 comprises 17 residues. CDR3 in DNA: TGTGCCAGCACTCGCCCTAGCGGGGGGGATTTGTACAATGAGCAGTTCTTC. It is translated as CASTRPSGGDLYNEQFF.

The chain combines TRBV6-5 with TRBJ2-7; 9 bases are shared with TRBD1. V lost 7 bases, J lost 2 bases, and 6 bases stayed unmatched. The germline V gene has CDR1 MNHEY and CDR2 SVGAGI. The CDR3 extends over 14 amino acids. The CDR3 DNA follows: TGTGCCAGCAAAGTCGGGACAGGGACCTACGAGCAGTACGTC. Its translation: CASKVGTGTYEQYV.

The CDR3 DNA reads TGCGCCAGCAGCCAAGATCGGTCAGGGGTAAGAGGGACTAATGAAAAACTGTTTTTT. Its protein product is CASSQDRSGVRGTNEKLFF. The gene calls are TRBV4-1 and TRBJ1-4; D is perhaps TRBD1 (6 bases). CDR1 and CDR2 from the germline V gene are MGHRA and YSYEKL. V was cut by 0 bases and J by 2 bases, with 19 bases left in between. This CDR3 comprises 19 residues.

The chain joins TRBV6-5 to TRBJ2-5; TRBD2 is a possible D gene (6 bases). Trimming stripped 6 bases from V and 2 bases from J, with 13 bases between. This CDR3 has 14 amino acids. The germline V gene has CDR1 MNHEY and CDR2 SVGAGI. CDR3 loop: CASSLGGPQETQYF. The CDR3 DNA reads TGTGCCAGCAGCCTCGGGGGACCTCAAGAGACCCAGTACTTC.

Concerning this clone: One end of the junction varies from germline; a read error may be responsible. The chain joins TRBV5-4 to TRBJ1-2; D is perhaps TRBD1 (5 bases). The CDR3 totals 14 residues. The germline gives CDR1 SGHNT, CDR2 YYREEE (reference sequence). This chain's CDR3 is CASSLVVGHYGYTF. The CDR3 nucleotides read TGTGCCAGCAGCTTGGTTGTCGGACACTACGGCTACACCTTC. The full variable domain, its missing parts supplied by reference TRBV5-4 and TRBJ1-2, is ETGVTQSPTHLIKTRGQQVTLRCSSQSGHNTVSWYQQALGQGPQFIFQYYREEENGRGNFPPRFSGLQFPNYSSELNVNALELDDSALYLCASSLVVGHYGYTFGSGTRLTVV.

The genes are TRBV9 and TRBJ2-3, with unresolved D. The CDR3 contains 15 residues. Germline CDR1 and CDR2: SGDLS and YYNGEE. The V gene lost 2 bases and the J gene lost 2 bases, with 12 bases spanning the gap. The CDR3 nucleotides are TGTGCCAGCAGCGTTTTTGCGGAGATCACAGATACGCAGTATTTT. This translates into CASSVFAEITDTQYF.

This clone appeared a few times. As DNA, the CDR3 is TGTGCCAGTACACTACAGGGTTGGACTGAAGCTTTCTTT. This gives the protein CASTLQGWTEAFF. The chain combines TRBV19 with TRBJ1-1; a possible D gene is TRBD1 (6 bases). V lost 7 bases and J lost 5, with 14 bases in between. Germline assignment: CDR1 LNHDA and CDR2 SQIVND (reference sequence). The CDR3 has 13 residues.

The chain joins TRBV19 to TRBJ1-1, with TRBD1 matching over 7 bases. There are 13 residues in the CDR3. J lost 4 bases, V lost 9 bases, and 8 bases had no gene match. The germline V gene has CDR1 LNHDA and CDR2 SQIVND (reference sequence). The CDR3 loop is CASSRQGGTEAFF. CDR3 coding DNA: TGTGCCAGCTCCAGACAGGGCGGCACTGAAGCTTTCTTT.

This chain links TRBV9 with TRBJ2-3, with 10 bases that match TRBD2. The CDR3 runs 16 residues. The V and J ends lost 0 bases and 4 bases, in that order; junction bases with no gene match: 5. Germline V CDR1 and CDR2: SGDLS, YYNGEE. The CDR3 here is CASSVETSGTPDTQYF. The DNA for the CDR3 is TGTGCCAGCAGCGTAGAAACTAGCGGGACGCCAGATACGCAGTATTTT.

V gene TRBV30 combines with J gene TRBJ2-7, with 8 bases aligning to TRBD1. Germline V gives CDR1 GTSNPN, CDR2 SVGIG (reference sequence). The V and J ends lost 2 bases and 3 bases, in that order; junction bases with no gene match: 9. The CDR3 extends over 15 amino acids. This CDR3 reads CAWSSTRTGNYEQYF. The CDR3 DNA reads TGTGCCTGGAGTTCGACTCGGACAGGGAACTACGAGCAGTACTTC.

As DNA, the CDR3 is TGCGCCAGCAGCTTGGGGACTGTTGGGAATGAAAAACTGTTTTTT. It specifies CASSLGTVGNEKLFF. The V and J genes are TRBV5-1 and TRBJ1-4; D is undetermined. CDR1 is SGHRS, CDR2 YFSETQ, per germline. The CDR3 is 15 residues long. V was clipped by 0 bases and J by 5 bases, with 11 bases between them.

The chain employs TRBV2 and TRBJ2-3; 9 bases are shared with TRBD1. Germline CDR1 is SNHLY and CDR2 is FYNNEI. V was pared by 5 bases and J by 3 bases, with 6 bases of the junction left unmatched. The CDR3 length is 15 residues. CDR3 DNA: TGTGCCAGCAGTAGCACCGGGACAGGGACAGATACGCAGTATTTT. This translates into CASSSTGTGTDTQYF.

The rearrangement joins TRBV18 to TRBJ1-1, with D tentatively TRBD1 (5 bases). Germline V gene data show CDR1 as KGHSH and CDR2 as LQKENI. CDR3 length: 13 amino acids. V was cut by 1 base and J by 6 bases, with 9 bases left in between. In nucleotides, the CDR3 is TGTGCCAGCTCACCACTTGTACAGGCTGAAGCTTTCTTT. Residues: CASSPLVQAEAFF.

The chain couples TRBV5-6 to TRBJ1-5; D might be TRBD1 (5 bases). Germline V lookup: CDR1 SGHDT, CDR2 YYEEEE. There are 14 residues in the CDR3. V gave up 1 base and J gave up 1 base, with 6 bases separating them. The CDR3 DNA reads TGTGCCAGCAGCTTGCGGGGGAGCAATCAGCCCCAGCATTTT. Translation gives CASSLRGSNQPQHF.

The rearrangement uses TRBV6-5 and TRBJ2-1; TRBD1 matches 7 bases. Germline CDR1 MNHEY, CDR2 SVGAGI. CDR3 length: 14 residues. The junction had 5 bases not matched to a gene; V was cut back by 6 bases and J by 3 bases. CDR3 bases: TGTGCCAGCAGGGGACAGACAGGCTACAATGAGCAGTTCTTC. It yields the protein CASRGQTGYNEQFF.

The chain has TRBV15 and TRBJ1-1; D is undetermined. Germline V gene data show CDR1 as LNHNV and CDR2 as YYDKDF (reference sequence). The V and J ends lost 0 bases and 6 bases respectively, with 11 bases between them. The CDR3 is 14 residues long. The CDR3 region is CATSRDRARAEAFF. The DNA for the CDR3 is TGTGCCACCAGCAGAGATAGGGCGAGGGCTGAAGCTTTCTTT. Full variable domain (remainder filled in from reference TRBV15 and TRBJ1-1): DAMVIQNPRYQVTQFGKPVTLSCSQTLNHNVMYWYQQKSSQAPKLLFHYYDKDFNNEADTPDNFQSRRPNTSFCFLDIRSPGLGDTAMYLCATSRDRARAEAFFGQGTRLTVV.

V is TRBV10-3 and J is TRBJ2-2; D is unclear. This CDR3 spans 14 amino acids. V lost 7 bases to trimming and J lost 1 base, with 10 bases between them. CDR1 and CDR2 from the germline V gene are ENHRY and SYGVKD. CDR3 amino acids: CAIKGTENTGELFF. CDR3 DNA sequence: TGTGCCATCAAAGGCACAGAGAACACCGGGGAGCTGTTTTTT.

The chain employs TRBV5-4 and TRBJ1-2, with TRBD1 as a possible D gene (5 bases). V lost 4 bases, J lost 4 bases, and 11 bases lay in between. Germline values: CDR1 SGHNT, CDR2 YYREEE (reference sequence). CDR3 size: 13 residues. For the CDR3, the DNA is TGTGCCAGCAGCAAACAGGCGGCCTATGGCTACACCTTC. Amino acid sequence: CASSKQAAYGYTF.